This T cell receptor (beta chain) was observed in a study of blood T cells in healthy people across ages. The CDR3 has 13 amino acids. Trimming left V 5 bases short and J 3 bases short, with 11 bases between. Study results and caveats: Both naive CD4+ cell counts and diversity were greater in long-lived donors than in aged donors. A strong correlation was found between TCR beta diversity and the percentage of naive T cells.

A second about 7 to 11 cycle PCR used barcoded and J-beta primers. Carrying 12 random nucleotides, a template-switch adaptor labeled each individual cDNA molecule. TCRdb analysed the 5' RACE reads with MiXCR anew, one entry per CDR3 protein. The profile covers about 1.8 million distinct CDR3 sequences, with approximately 50% appearing a single time and more than 2% taken by the ten largest. For this clonotype: Its antigen remains unknown.

Per sample, a minimum of 6 million PBMCs were isolated. The sample was blood. The clonotype comes from a woman in her forties in good health. The V gene is TRBV12-3 or TRBV12-4, the J gene TRBJ2-7, with D possibly matching TRBD1 (6 bases). The CDR3 loop reads CASSPRDIYEQYF. The DNA of the CDR3 is TGTGCCAGCAGTCCCCGGGACATCTACGAGCAGTACTTC.